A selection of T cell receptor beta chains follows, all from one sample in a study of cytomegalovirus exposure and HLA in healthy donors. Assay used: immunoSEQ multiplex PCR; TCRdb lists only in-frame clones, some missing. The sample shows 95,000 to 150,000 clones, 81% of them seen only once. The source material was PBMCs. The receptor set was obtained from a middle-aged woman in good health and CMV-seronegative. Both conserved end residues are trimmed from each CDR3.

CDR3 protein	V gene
ASSPGSGGKYQETQY	TRBV7-2
ASSLVRGDTDTQY	TRBV5-1
ASSPSTVLAGNEQY	TRBV13
ASSARTYRDKDTEAF	TRBV9
ASSNNGGLNTEAF	TRBV19
ASSNSGRANEQF	TRBV19
ASSPSGDRASYEQY	TRBV7-2
ASNRGNQPQH	TRBV6-1
ASSWGLAGGRGGDTQY	TRBV2
SVEGQSSYNEQF	TRBV29-1
ASSIASGNTIY	TRBV19